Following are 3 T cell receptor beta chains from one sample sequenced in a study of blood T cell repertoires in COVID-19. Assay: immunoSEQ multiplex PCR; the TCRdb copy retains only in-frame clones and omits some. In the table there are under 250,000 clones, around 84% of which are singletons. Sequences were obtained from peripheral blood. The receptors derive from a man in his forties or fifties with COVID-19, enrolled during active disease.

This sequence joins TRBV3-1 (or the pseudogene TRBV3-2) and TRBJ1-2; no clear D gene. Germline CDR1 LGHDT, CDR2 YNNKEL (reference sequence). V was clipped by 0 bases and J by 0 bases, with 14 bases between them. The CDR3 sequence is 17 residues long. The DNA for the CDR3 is TGTGCCAGCAGCCAAGATCTCTTCGGGGTCCCTAACTATGGCTACACCTTC. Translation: CASSQDLFGVPNYGYTF.

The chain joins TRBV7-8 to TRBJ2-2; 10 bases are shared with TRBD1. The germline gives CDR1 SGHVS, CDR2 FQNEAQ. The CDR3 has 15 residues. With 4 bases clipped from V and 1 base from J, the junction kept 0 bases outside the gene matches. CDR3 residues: CASSWDRGNTGELFF. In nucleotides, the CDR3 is TGTGCCAGCAGCTGGGACAGGGGGAACACCGGGGAGCTGTTTTTT.

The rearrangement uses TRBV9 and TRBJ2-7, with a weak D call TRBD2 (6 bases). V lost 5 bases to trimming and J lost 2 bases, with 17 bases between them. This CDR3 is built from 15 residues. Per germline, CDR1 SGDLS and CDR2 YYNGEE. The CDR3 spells CASSDGDGLTYEQYF. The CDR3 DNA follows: TGTGCCAGCAGTGATGGAGACGGACTAACCTACGAGCAGTACTTC. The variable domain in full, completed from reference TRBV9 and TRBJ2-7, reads DSGVTQTPKHLITATGQRVTLRCSPRSGDLSVYWYQQSLDQGLQFLIQYYNGEERAKGNILERFSAQQFPDLHSELNLSSLELGDSALYFCASSDGDGLTYEQYFGPGTRLTVT.